Listed below are T cell receptor beta chains from one sample, sequenced in a study of cytomegalovirus exposure and HLA in healthy donors. Sequencing used immunoSEQ multiplex PCR; TCRdb keeps in-frame clones, though not all of them. Here the sample spans some 110,000 clones, about 72% being singletons. The sequenced sample was PBMCs. The receptors shown here come from a man between 45 and 60 years old in good health and CMV-seropositive. CDR3s include the opening cysteine and the closing phenylalanine or tryptophan. D genes are given only for firm matches. Expanded clones are given a class, and other clones once, few, many or no size at all.

V: TRBV7-9
size: .
length: 12
J: TRBJ2-1
D: TRBD2
DNA: TGTGCCAGCAGCCCCGGGGGGAGTGAGCAGTTCTTC
CDR3: CASSPGGSEQFF

V: TRBV7-9
size: .
length: 14
J: TRBJ1-5
D: .
DNA: TGTGCCAGCAGCTCCCAGGGTAAGAATCAGCCCCAGCATTTT
CDR3: CASSSQGKNQPQHF

V: TRBV2
size: .
length: 15
J: TRBJ2-7
D: TRBD1
DNA: TGTGCCAGCAGTGCCGGGACAGGCCCTCCATACGAGCAGTACTTC
CDR3: CASSAGTGPPYEQYF

V: TRBV6-5
size: .
length: 13
J: TRBJ2-3
D: TRBD1
DNA: TGTGCCAGCACCACTACAGGGGCAGATACGCAGTATTTT
CDR3: CASTTTGADTQYF

V: TRBV11-2
size: few
length: 14
J: TRBJ2-7
D: .
DNA: TGTGCCAGCAGCTCACTGGGCAGGGTAGACGAGCAGTACTTC
CDR3: CASSSLGRVDEQYF

V: TRBV19
size: .
length: 16
J: TRBJ1-2
D: TRBD1
DNA: TGTGCCAGTAGTGGCCGACAGGGAATACGATCGGATGGCTACACCTTC
CDR3: CASSGRQGIRSDGYTF

V: TRBV7-9
size: .
length: 13
J: TRBJ2-5
D: TRBD1
DNA: TGTGCCACGGACAGGGGGCTGTGGGAGACCCAGTACTTC
CDR3: CATDRGLWETQYF

V: TRBV18
size: .
length: 18
J: TRBJ2-6
D: TRBD1
DNA: TGTGCCAGCTCACCTTTGGACAGGGGTCTCGCTGGGGCCAACGTCCTGACTTTC
CDR3: CASSPLDRGLAGANVLTF

V: TRBV19
size: .
length: 14
J: TRBJ2-3
D: TRBD2
DNA: TGTGCCACCACCAGCGGGAGTGGCACAGATACGCAGTATTTT
CDR3: CATTSGSGTDTQYF

V: TRBV9
size: once
length: 15
J: TRBJ2-2
D: .
DNA: TGTGCCAGCAGCGTAGGGGCAGGCTCCACCGGGGAGCTGTTTTTT
CDR3: CASSVGAGSTGELFF

V: TRBV6-5
size: .
length: 14
J: TRBJ2-5
D: .
DNA: TGTGCCAGCAGCCCCGGACTCATTCAAGAGACCCAGTACTTC
CDR3: CASSPGLIQETQYF

V: TRBV6-5
size: .
length: 13
J: TRBJ1-2
D: .
DNA: TGTGCCAGCAGTTACATGGGCCTACGAAGCTACACCTTC
CDR3: CASSYMGLRSYTF

V: TRBV6-1
size: .
length: 17
J: TRBJ1-1
D: .
DNA: TGTGCCAGCAGTGACCGAACCCCGACAGTCCGGAACACTGAAGCTTTCTTT
CDR3: CASSDRTPTVRNTEAFF

V: TRBV4-3
size: .
length: 16
J: TRBJ2-1
D: .
DNA: TGCGCCAGCAGCCAAGTCCTGCGTCGGGGTCACAATGAGCAGTTCTTC
CDR3: CASSQVLRRGHNEQFF

V: TRBV9
size: once
length: 15
J: TRBJ2-3
D: TRBD2
DNA: TGTGCCAGCAGCGTCCGGGGGGGGGACACAGATACGCAGTATTTT
CDR3: CASSVRGGDTDTQYF

V: TRBV6-1
size: .
length: 15
J: TRBJ2-2
D: .
DNA: TGTGCCAGCAGTGAACCTAGCCTGGCGACCGGGGAGCTGTTTTTT
CDR3: CASSEPSLATGELFF

V: TRBV2
size: few
length: 14
J: TRBJ2-3
D: .
DNA: TGTGCCAGCAGTGAAGGCGGGGTTGCAGATACGCAGTATTTT
CDR3: CASSEGGVADTQYF

V: TRBV7-2
size: .
length: 15
J: TRBJ2-7
D: TRBD2
DNA: TGTGCCAGCAGCTCCTTAGCGGGAGACTACTACGAGCAGTACTTC
CDR3: CASSSLAGDYYEQYF

V: TRBV6-1
size: .
length: 14
J: TRBJ1-5
D: .
DNA: TGTGCCAGCAGCGGCGCGGGTCGCAATCAGCCCCAGCATTTT
CDR3: CASSGAGRNQPQHF

V: TRBV7-9
size: .
length: 10
J: TRBJ2-3
D: .
DNA: TGTGCCACGAGCACAGATACGCAGTATTTT
CDR3: CATSTDTQYF

V: TRBV28
size: .
length: 14
J: TRBJ1-4
D: .
DNA: TGTGCCAGCAGTTTAGGTCAGGTTAATGAAAAACTGTTTTTT
CDR3: CASSLGQVNEKLFF

V: TRBV30
size: .
length: 13
J: TRBJ2-3
D: .
DNA: TGTGCCTGGAGTGTACGTCTCAGAGATACGCAGTATTTT
CDR3: CAWSVRLRDTQYF

V: TRBV29-1
size: few
length: 14
J: TRBJ1-2
D: .
DNA: TGCAGCGTTGGAATGTCCGGGTTAGGAGATGGCTACACCTTC
CDR3: CSVGMSGLGDGYTF

V: TRBV19
size: .
length: 15
J: TRBJ1-1
D: TRBD1
DNA: TGTGCCAGTAGTATAGTCGGCAGGGGGCTCACTGAAGCTTTCTTT
CDR3: CASSIVGRGLTEAFF

V: TRBV6-7
size: .
length: 15
J: TRBJ1-3
D: .
DNA: TGTGCCAGCAGTTCCCAGGGGTTGGGCGGAAACACCATATATTTT
CDR3: CASSSQGLGGNTIYF

V: TRBV5-6
size: few
length: 14
J: TRBJ2-2
D: .
DNA: TGTGCCAGCAGCTTCGGGGCGAACACCGGGGAGCTGTTTTTT
CDR3: CASSFGANTGELFF

V: TRBV25-1
size: few
length: 14
J: TRBJ2-3
D: .
DNA: TGTGCCAGCAGTGAACAGGGTTCTGCAGATACGCAGTATTTT
CDR3: CASSEQGSADTQYF

V: TRBV7-6
size: .
length: 13
J: TRBJ1-5
D: .
DNA: TGTGCCAGCAGCTTAGCACAGGGTGCGCCCCAGCATTTT
CDR3: CASSLAQGAPQHF

V: TRBV7-9
size: .
length: 15
J: TRBJ2-3
D: TRBD2
DNA: TGTGCCAGCAGCTTTGGACTAGCGAGCACAGATACGCAGTATTTT
CDR3: CASSFGLASTDTQYF

V: TRBV9
size: .
length: 16
J: TRBJ2-1
D: TRBD2
DNA: TGTGCCAGCAGCGTCTCTCTAGCGGGAGGCTCTTCTGAGCAGTTCTTC
CDR3: CASSVSLAGGSSEQFF

V: TRBV5-1
size: .
length: 14
J: TRBJ1-3
D: .
DNA: TGCGCCAGCAGCTCGGACAGTTTTGGAAACACCATATATTTT
CDR3: CASSSDSFGNTIYF

V: TRBV5-1
size: .
length: 15
J: TRBJ1-2
D: .
DNA: TGCGCCAGCAGCTTGGGGACAGATTCCGTGTATGGCTACACCTTC
CDR3: CASSLGTDSVYGYTF

V: TRBV5-4
size: few
length: 15
J: TRBJ2-3
D: TRBD2
DNA: TGTGCCAGCAGCCTAGCGGGGGGGCGAACAGATACGCAGTATTTT
CDR3: CASSLAGGRTDTQYF

V: TRBV28
size: .
length: 15
J: TRBJ1-1
D: .
DNA: TGTGCCAGCAGTCCGCGACAGACCATGAACACTGAAGCTTTCTTT
CDR3: CASSPRQTMNTEAFF

V: TRBV29-1
size: .
length: 13
J: TRBJ2-7
D: TRBD1
DNA: TGCAGCGTTGAAGGGGACAGGCGGGACGAGCAGTACTTC
CDR3: CSVEGDRRDEQYF

V: TRBV5-4
size: once
length: 14
J: TRBJ2-7
D: .
DNA: TGTGCCAGCAGCCGCTGGGGGGTTTCCTACGAGCAGTACTTC
CDR3: CASSRWGVSYEQYF

V: TRBV5-1
size: few
length: 14
J: TRBJ1-1
D: .
DNA: TGCGCCAGCAGCTCACAGGGAAGGAACACTGAAGCTTTCTTT
CDR3: CASSSQGRNTEAFF